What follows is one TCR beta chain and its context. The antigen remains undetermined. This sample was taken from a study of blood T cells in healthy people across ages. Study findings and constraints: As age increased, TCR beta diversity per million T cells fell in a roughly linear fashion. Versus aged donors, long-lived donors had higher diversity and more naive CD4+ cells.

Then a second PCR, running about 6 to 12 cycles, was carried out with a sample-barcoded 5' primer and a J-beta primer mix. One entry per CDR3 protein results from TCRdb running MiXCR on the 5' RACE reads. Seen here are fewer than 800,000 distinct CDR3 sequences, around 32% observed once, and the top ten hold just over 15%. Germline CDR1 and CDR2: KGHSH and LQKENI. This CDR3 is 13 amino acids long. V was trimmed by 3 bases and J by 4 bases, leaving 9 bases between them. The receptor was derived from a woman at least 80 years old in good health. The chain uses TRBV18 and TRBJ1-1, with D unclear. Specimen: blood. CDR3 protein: CASSPQGRTEAFF. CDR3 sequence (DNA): TGTGCCAGCTCACCGCAAGGGCGCACTGAAGCTTTCTTT.